One and the same sample provided the 31 T cell receptor beta chains below, sequenced in a study of T cell responses to AZD1222 COVID-19 vaccine. The method was immunoSEQ multiplex PCR; TCRdb's version includes in-frame clones alone and lacks a portion of them. The data contain 130,000 to 150,000 clones, roughly 89% of them singletons. Sequenced material: peripheral blood, taken on day 0 of AZD1222 vaccination. The receptors come from an adult in good health.

This chain connects TRBV28 to TRBJ1-6, with D perhaps matching TRBD1 (5 bases). The V gene's germline CDR1 is MDHEN and CDR2 SYDVKM. Deletions cut 1 base from V and 7 bases from J, with 5 bases between. The CDR3 extends over 13 amino acids. DNA for the CDR3: TGTGCCAGCAGTTTATCAGGGAATTCACCCCTCCACTTT. This translates into CASSLSGNSPLHF.

CDR3 sequence reads: CASRRGLAENYEQYF. For the CDR3, the DNA is TGCGCCAGCAGGCGGGGACTAGCGGAGAACTACGAGCAGTACTTC. This rearrangement joins TRBV10-2 to TRBJ2-7, with TRBD2 matching 11 bases. Trimming removed 6 bases from V and 3 bases from J; junction bases left unmatched: 7. Germline values: CDR1 WSHSY, CDR2 SAAADI. This CDR3 is 15 amino acids long.

This clone was picked up one time. The genes are TRBV6-5 and TRBJ1-1; TRBD1 is a possible D gene (5 bases). CDR1 is MNHEY and CDR2 is SVGAGI in the germline V gene. This CDR3 is 15 amino acids long. Deletions cut 0 bases from V and 1 base from J, with 9 bases between. Written as DNA, the CDR3 is TGTGCCAGCAGTTACTCCAGGGAACGGAACACTGAAGCTTTCTTT. Translated, it gives CASSYSRERNTEAFF.

The chain carries TRBV5-1 and TRBJ2-7; D unclear. This CDR3 has 11 amino acids. Deletions cut 1 base from V and 6 bases from J, with 5 bases between. Per the germline V gene, CDR1 is SGHRS and CDR2 is YFSETQ. The CDR3 is CASSLNLEQYF. The CDR3 region has the DNA TGCGCCAGCAGCTTGAATCTCGAGCAGTACTTC. Full variable domain (rest looked up from reference TRBV5-1 and TRBJ2-7): KAGVTQTPRYLIKTRGQQVTLSCSPISGHRSVSWYQQTPGQGLQFLFEYFSETQRNKGNFPGRFSGRQFSNSRSEMNVSTLELGDSALYLCASSLNLEQYFGPGTRLTVT.

The V call is TRBV28, the J call TRBJ1-1; D is ambiguous. Germline CDR1 MDHEN, CDR2 SYDVKM. The CDR3 has 12 residues. Between the trimmed V and J ends, which lost 6 bases and 6 bases, there was a span of 11 bases. CDR3 nucleotide sequence: TGTGCCAGCAGCACCTGGGCGGCTGAAGCTTTCTTT. It encodes CASSTWAAEAFF.

The chain employs TRBV10-1 and TRBJ1-3; D is unresolved. Trimming removed 2 bases at V and 0 bases at J, with 14 bases between. This CDR3 region has 17 residues. Germline loops: CDR1 WNHNN, CDR2 SYGVQD (reference sequence). The CDR3, as DNA: TGCGCCAGCAGTGAGCGGCGGTCGGGGATCTCTGGAAACACCATATATTTT. Translating gives CASSERRSGISGNTIYF.

This sequence joins TRBV18 and TRBJ1-5; D is unresolved. V was pared by 3 bases and J by 4 bases, with 13 bases between. Germline V gene data show CDR1 as KGHSH and CDR2 as LQKENI. The CDR3 has 15 amino acids. For the CDR3, the DNA is TGTGCCAGCTCACCCTCCCTAGGGCTTAATCAGCCCCAGCATTTT. Translated, it gives CASSPSLGLNQPQHF.

V usage is TRBV4-1 and J usage is TRBJ1-3; no firm D call. V was pared by 1 base and J by 3 bases, with 7 bases between. CDR3 length: 14 amino acids. CDR1 MGHRA and CDR2 YSYEKL come from the germline V gene. Here the CDR3 reads CASSQVYIGNTIYF. CDR3 sequence (DNA): TGCGCCAGCAGCCAAGTCTATATTGGAAACACCATATATTTT.

There are a few counts of this clone. This chain links TRBV6-5 with TRBJ2-7, with 7 bases matching TRBD1. The germline gives CDR1 MNHEY, CDR2 SVGAGI. Germline trimming cut 4 bases from V and 4 bases from J; bases unmatched to any gene: 13. The CDR3 is 16 residues long. The CDR3 sequence: CASSSSSTGFSYEQYF. CDR3 sequence (DNA): TGTGCCAGCAGTTCCTCGTCGACAGGGTTCTCGTACGAGCAGTACTTC.

The chain couples TRBV9 to TRBJ2-1, with 9 bases identical to TRBD1. Germline V gene lookup returns CDR1 SGDLS and CDR2 YYNGEE. This CDR3 has 13 residues. After removal of 4 bases from V and 6 bases from J, the junction contained 2 bases not matched to a gene. The CDR3 DNA reads TGTGCCAGCAGCACGGACAGGGGCAATGAGCAGTTCTTC. Translation: CASSTDRGNEQFF.

This chain connects TRBV7-6 to TRBJ2-5; D uncertain. Trimming shortened V by 1 base and J by 3 bases, and 9 bases separated the two germline ends. This CDR3 is built from 14 residues. Germline loops: CDR1 SGHVS, CDR2 FNYEAQ. CDR3: CASSLEALEETQYF. In DNA form, the CDR3 reads TGTGCCAGCAGCTTAGAGGCGTTGGAAGAGACCCAGTACTTC. Full variable domain (rest looked up from reference TRBV7-6 and TRBJ2-5): GAGVSQSPRYKVTKRGQDVALRCDPISGHVSLYWYRQALGQGPEFLTYFNYEAQQDKSGLPNDRFSAERPEGSISTLTIQRTEQRDSAMYRCASSLEALEETQYFGPGTRLLVL.

A remark on this clone: Other DNA sequences in this specimen translate into the identical CDR3. V is TRBV19 and J is TRBJ1-1; D is ambiguous. Trimming stripped 1 base from V and 0 bases from J, with 6 bases between. Germline CDR1 LNHDA, CDR2 SQIVND (reference sequence). The CDR3 has 14 residues. The CDR3 region is CASSIGILNTEAFF. CDR3 in DNA: TGTGCCAGTAGTATAGGGATACTGAACACTGAAGCTTTCTTT.

The V and J genes are TRBV2 and TRBJ1-4; 7 bases are shared with TRBD1. Unmatched junction bases numbered 5, after V lost 6 bases and J lost 4 bases. Germline assignment: CDR1 SNHLY and CDR2 FYNNEI. The CDR3 sequence is 14 residues long. Written as DNA, the CDR3 is TGTGCCAGCAGCCCGGACAGGCTTAATGAAAAACTGTTTTTT. Translation: CASSPDRLNEKLFF.

This clone occurred once. The rearrangement uses TRBV5-1 and TRBJ1-2; D is possibly TRBD1 (5 bases). The CDR3 runs 14 residues. V was clipped by 4 bases and J by 4 bases, with 14 bases between them. The V gene's germline CDR1 is SGHRS and CDR2 YFSETQ. The CDR3 loop is CASSPTGGFYGYTF. In DNA, the CDR3 is TGCGCCAGCAGCCCCACCGGGGGGTTCTATGGCTACACCTTC. Drawing the rest from reference TRBV5-1 and TRBJ1-2, the complete variable domain is KAGVTQTPRYLIKTRGQQVTLSCSPISGHRSVSWYQQTPGQGLQFLFEYFSETQRNKGNFPGRFSGRQFSNSRSEMNVSTLELGDSALYLCASSPTGGFYGYTFGSGTRLTVV.

The J gene is TRBJ1-1, the V gene TRBV9; no reliable D call. V was clipped by 0 bases and J by 4 bases, with 13 bases between them. This CDR3 is 15 amino acids long. The germline V gene has CDR1 SGDLS and CDR2 YYNGEE. The CDR3 spells CASSVEGRWGTEAFF. The CDR3 DNA sequence: TGTGCCAGCAGCGTAGAAGGCAGGTGGGGCACTGAAGCTTTCTTT. The entire variable domain, with the rest obtained from reference TRBV9 and TRBJ1-1, is as follows: DSGVTQTPKHLITATGQRVTLRCSPRSGDLSVYWYQQSLDQGLQFLIQYYNGEERAKGNILERFSAQQFPDLHSELNLSSLELGDSALYFCASSVEGRWGTEAFFGQGTRLTVV.

This clone was picked up one time. This rearrangement joins TRBV6-5 to TRBJ2-2; 8 bases match TRBD1. Germline lookup yields CDR1 MNHEY and CDR2 SVGAGI. The ends lost 6 bases at V and 5 bases at J; junction bases unmatched: 8. This CDR3 has 15 amino acids. The CDR3 spells CASSTDRGETGELFF. CDR3 in DNA: TGTGCCAGCAGCACAGACAGGGGAGAAACCGGGGAGCTGTTTTTT.

The rearrangement uses TRBV5-1 and TRBJ1-1, with unresolved D. The CDR3 spans 15 residues. Looked up from germline, CDR1 is SGHRS and CDR2 is YFSETQ. Trimming cost V 0 bases and J 1 base, with 10 bases left between them. The CDR3 bases are TGCGCCAGCAGCTTGGGGCCGGAAAGGAACACTGAAGCTTTCTTT. It codes for CASSLGPERNTEAFF.

The table lists this clone with a count of one. This chain links TRBV29-1 with TRBJ1-2; D remains ambiguous. The ends were cut back, 2 bases at V and 8 bases at J, with 9 bases in the middle. The germline gives CDR1 SQVTM, CDR2 ANQGSEA. This CDR3 has 11 amino acids. CDR3 coding DNA: TGCAGCGTTGAAAGTAATGGAGGCTACACCTTC. Residues: CSVESNGGYTF. The full variable domain, completed using reference TRBV29-1 and TRBJ1-2, is SAVISQKPSRDICQRGTSLTIQCQVDSQVTMMFWYRQQPGQSLTLIATANQGSEATYESGFVIDKFPISRPNLTFSTLTVSNMSPEDSSIYLCSVESNGGYTFGSGTRLTVV.

V usage is TRBV7-3 and J usage is TRBJ2-5; 14 bases align to TRBD2. CDR1 SGHTA and CDR2 FQGTGA come from the germline V gene. CDR3 size: 15 residues. V was pared by 5 bases and J by 4 bases, with 3 bases of the junction left unmatched. CDR3 residues: CASSPGTSGRETQYF. The CDR3 nucleotides read TGTGCCAGCAGCCCTGGGACTAGCGGGAGAGAGACCCAGTACTTC.

This clone is a singleton in its sample. The chain links TRBV9 to TRBJ2-1; D remains ambiguous. Trimming left V 4 bases short and J 6 bases short, with 8 bases between. The CDR3 consists of 12 residues. CDR1 and CDR2 from the germline V gene are SGDLS and YYNGEE. The DNA for the CDR3 is TGTGCCAGCAGCACCCGGGTCAATGAGCAGTTCTTC. It is translated as CASSTRVNEQFF.

The CDR3 DNA reads TGTGCCAGCAGCGTAGCGCCCCCCGGACAGGTACTCACCACCATATATTTT. Translation: CASSVAPPGQVLTTIYF. The chain carries TRBV9 and TRBJ1-3; 7 bases are shared with TRBD1. Germline trimming cut 0 bases from V and 9 bases from J; bases unmatched to any gene: 15. There are 17 residues in the CDR3. Germline CDR1 is SGDLS and CDR2 is YYNGEE.

In its sample, this clone was seen once. The chain joins TRBV6-1 to TRBJ2-7, with unresolved D. V lost 0 bases, J lost 0 bases, and 9 bases lay in between. CDR1 is MNHNS, CDR2 SASEGT, per germline. The CDR3 length is 15 residues. In DNA form, the CDR3 reads TGTGCCAGCAGTGAAGCTTTCCCCTCCTCCTACGAGCAGTACTTC. Its translation is CASSEAFPSSYEQYF.

The rearrangement joins TRBV10-1 to TRBJ2-1; TRBD2 agrees at 8 bases. Germline V gives CDR1 WNHNN, CDR2 SYGVQD (reference sequence). Losses at the gene ends were 0 bases for V and 0 bases for J; bases not matched to a gene: 7. This CDR3 region has 18 residues. The CDR3 sequence is CASSESTSGRSSYNEQFF. CDR3 DNA: TGCGCCAGCAGTGAGTCTACTAGCGGAAGGAGCTCCTACAATGAGCAGTTCTTC.

The rearrangement links TRBV3-1 (or the pseudogene TRBV3-2) to TRBJ2-2, with 8 positions matching TRBD2. Looked up from germline, CDR1 is LGHDT and CDR2 is YNNKEL (reference sequence). Trimming cost V 1 base and J 7 bases; bases outside gene matches: 2. CDR3 size: 14 residues. CDR3 DNA: TGTGCCAGCAGCCAAGGCGGGAGGCTCGGGGAGCTGTTTTTT. This sequence encodes CASSQGGRLGELFF.

The chain uses TRBV9 and TRBJ2-7; tentative D call: TRBD2 (5 bases). The V end was cut by 0 bases, the J end by 0 bases, with 10 bases between. This CDR3 contains 15 residues. CDR1 and CDR2 (germline): SGDLS, YYNGEE. CDR3 sequence reads: CASSVGGRGSYEQYF. CDR3 sequence (DNA): TGTGCCAGCAGCGTAGGAGGCCGGGGCTCCTACGAGCAGTACTTC.

This sequence joins TRBV7-9 and TRBJ1-5; D is undetermined. V lost 1 base and J lost 6, with 7 bases in between. The length of the CDR3 is 13 residues. Looked up from germline, CDR1 is SEHNR and CDR2 is FQNEAQ (reference sequence). The CDR3, as DNA: TGTGCCAGCAGCTTAGGGCGGGGTCAGCCCCAGCATTTT. Translation gives CASSLGRGQPQHF.

J is TRBJ2-2 and V is TRBV7-7; D is ambiguous. Germline-derived CDR1 and CDR2 are SSHAT and FNYEAQ (reference sequence). The CDR3 runs 16 residues. V was cut by 1 base and J by 3 bases, with 12 bases left in between. Here the CDR3 reads CASSLVVTSDTGELFF. The CDR3 coding sequence is TGTGCCAGCAGCTTAGTCGTCACATCAGACACCGGGGAGCTGTTTTTT.

The J gene is TRBJ2-1, the V gene TRBV6-4, with 9 bases aligning to TRBD2. CDR3 length: 15 residues. Looked up from germline, CDR1 is MRHNA and CDR2 is SNTAGT. The ends lost 4 bases at V and 6 bases at J; junction bases unmatched: 7. CDR3 DNA sequence: TGTGCCAGCAGTGGAGGTCTAGCGGGGTCCAATGAGCAGTTCTTC. Its protein product is CASSGGLAGSNEQFF.

The chain employs TRBV30 and TRBJ1-2; no clear D. Germline V CDR1 and CDR2: GTSNPN, SVGIG (reference sequence). The CDR3 is 12 residues long. V was clipped by 4 bases and J by 4 bases, with 10 bases between them. CDR3: CAWISRVYGYTF. In DNA form, the CDR3 reads TGTGCCTGGATTAGTCGTGTCTATGGCTACACCTTC.

The chain carries TRBV7-9 and TRBJ1-2; 7 positions agree with TRBD1. The germline V gene has CDR1 SEHNR and CDR2 FQNEAQ (reference sequence). The CDR3 sequence is 12 residues long. Trimming at V came to 7 bases and at J to 8 bases, leaving 7 bases not matched to a gene. DNA for the CDR3: TGTGCCAGCACCGGGACAGACCAGGGCTACACCTTC. This sequence encodes CASTGTDQGYTF.

Here the CDR3 DNA reads TGTGCCACCAGCGCTAAACTCGGCTCCTTAGCAGCTGGGGCCAACGTCCTGACTTTC. It specifies CATSAKLGSLAAGANVLTF. This chain joins TRBV15 and TRBJ2-6, with D unclear. Trimming left V 5 bases short and J 2 bases short, with 22 bases between. The CDR3 consists of 19 residues. Germline loops: CDR1 LNHNV, CDR2 YYDKDF (reference sequence).